This TCR beta chain appears in the sequencing data of a study of shared clonotypes between healthy human individuals. Findings and caveats of the study: Researchers sampled only blood; tissue repertoires likely differ.

J was trimmed by 0 bases and V by 6 bases; bases with no gene match: 4. The CDR3 is 15 residues long. Germline CDR1 is KGHSH and CDR2 is LQKENI. This clone was seen a single time. Its specificity is unknown. Genomic DNA of each subset was evenly split across several immunoSEQ plates. The table came from immunoSEQ multiplex PCR; TCRdb's copy has only in-frame clones and leaves some out. The sample consists of 1.6 million or so clones, approximately 98.5% of them appearing once. The material sequenced was naive CD4+ T cells sorted from blood. Described subset: CD45RA+ positively selected. The chain uses TRBV18 and TRBJ2-2; 7 bases fit TRBD2. The TCR sequence derives from a man between 25 and 39 years old in good health. The CDR3 DNA follows: TGTGCCAGCTCCAACAGCGGGACGAACACCGGGGAGCTGTTTTTT. Translating it yields CASSNSGTNTGELFF.